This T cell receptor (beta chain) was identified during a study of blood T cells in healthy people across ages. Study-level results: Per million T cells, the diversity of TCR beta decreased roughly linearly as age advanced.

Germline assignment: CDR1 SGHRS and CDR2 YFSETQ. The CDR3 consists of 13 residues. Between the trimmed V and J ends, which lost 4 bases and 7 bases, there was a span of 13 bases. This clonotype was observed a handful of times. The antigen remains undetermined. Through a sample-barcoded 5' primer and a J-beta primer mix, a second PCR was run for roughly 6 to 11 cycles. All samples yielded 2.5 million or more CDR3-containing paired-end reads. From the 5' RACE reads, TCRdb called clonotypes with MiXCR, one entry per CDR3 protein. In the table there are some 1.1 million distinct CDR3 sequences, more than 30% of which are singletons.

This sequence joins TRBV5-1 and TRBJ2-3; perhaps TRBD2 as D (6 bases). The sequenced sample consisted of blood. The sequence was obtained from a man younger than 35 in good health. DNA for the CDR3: TGCGCCAGCAGCCTCCTAGCGTCGCATACGCAGTATTTT. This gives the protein CASSLLASHTQYF.